This T cell receptor (beta chain) was sequenced for a study of CD8 T cells in Susac syndrome. Study in general: At the time their blood was drawn, patients with Susac syndrome were either therapy-naive, on corticosteroids (with some of them also receiving intravenous immunoglobulin), or on intravenous immunoglobulin alone.

The authors reverse transcribed roughly 0.5 to 1 ug RNA with random hexamers. TCRdb analysed the immunoSEQ multiplex PCR reads with MiXCR anew, one entry per CDR3 protein. The sample contains 150,000 to 200,000 distinct CDR3 sequences, 94% of which appear only once. CDR3 length: 13 amino acids. V was clipped by 4 bases and J by 4 bases; unmatched bases: 1. From germline, CDR1 is LGHDT and CDR2 YNNKEL (reference sequence). CD8+ and CD4+ T cells from blood underwent TCR beta sequencing, which was carried out in a high-throughput format. Both CD4+ and CD8+ T cells were negatively isolated, and TEMRA cells underwent FACS enrichment.

The gene calls are TRBV3-1 and TRBJ2-3; 8 positions agree with TRBD1. Sequenced material: CD4+ T cells from PBMCs. This TCR came from a human donor with Susac syndrome. The CDR3 nucleotides are TGTGCCAGCAGCCTGGGACAGGCAGATACGCAGTATTTT. It translates to CASSLGQADTQYF.